Presented here are 25 T cell receptor beta chains from one specimen sequenced in a study of shared clonotypes between healthy human individuals. Produced via immunoSEQ multiplex PCR; TCRdb's table is partial and in-frame only. The sample carries some 2,100,000 clones, 95% recorded once. The source material was naive CD4+ T cells sorted from blood. Subset here: CD45RA+ positively selected. Receptors were obtained from a man between 18 and 29 years old in good health.

The rearrangement uses TRBV11-3 and TRBJ2-3; 7 bases line up with TRBD2. The CDR3 totals 18 residues. Germline V lookup: CDR1 SGHNT, CDR2 YENEEA. V trimming: 1 base; J trimming: 2 bases; junction bases outside the gene matches: 12. Here the CDR3 DNA reads TGTGCCAGCAGCTTAGGTGCAAAGGCGGGACTACACACAGATACGCAGTATTTT. Translation: CASSLGAKAGLHTDTQYF.

The J gene is TRBJ1-1, the V gene TRBV11-2; TRBD1 is a possible D gene (5 bases). The CDR3 runs 16 residues. V lost 4 bases to trimming and J lost 7 bases, with 22 bases between them. Germline V gene data show CDR1 as SGHAT and CDR2 as FQNNGV. The CDR3 is CASSSSFSGTENEAFF. DNA of the CDR3: TGTGCCAGCAGCTCCTCTTTTTCCGGGACGGAGAATGAAGCTTTCTTT.

This rearrangement joins TRBV2 to TRBJ2-3, with a tentative D call TRBD1 (5 bases). CDR1 is SNHLY, CDR2 FYNNEI, per germline. V was trimmed by 1 base and J by 2 bases, leaving 10 bases between them. This CDR3 comprises 15 residues. This chain's CDR3 is CASSEDGQVTDTQYF. The CDR3 DNA sequence: TGTGCCAGCAGTGAAGATGGACAAGTCACAGATACGCAGTATTTT.

The rearrangement uses TRBV4-1 and TRBJ1-5; the D gene is possibly TRBD1 (6 bases). Germline V lookup: CDR1 MGHRA, CDR2 YSYEKL. The germline V and J ends were trimmed by 0 bases and 7 bases, with 13 bases remaining between them. This CDR3 has 15 amino acids. For the CDR3, the DNA is TGCGCCAGCAGCCAAGATGGACAGAAGGGGCAGCCCCAGCATTTT. The encoded protein is CASSQDGQKGQPQHF.

V and J are TRBV30 and TRBJ2-7, with 7 nucleotides matching TRBD2. This CDR3 is 14 amino acids long. Per the germline V gene, CDR1 is GTSNPN and CDR2 is SVGIG (reference sequence). The V and J ends lost 4 bases and 0 bases, in that order; junction bases with no gene match: 6. CDR3 residues: CAWTGGGSSYEQYF. The CDR3 region has the DNA TGTGCCTGGACCGGGGGAGGGAGCTCCTACGAGCAGTACTTC.

The rearrangement joins TRBV25-1 to TRBJ1-3; a possible D gene is TRBD1 (5 bases). Germline V gene lookup returns CDR1 MGHDK and CDR2 SYGVNS. V dropped 8 bases and J dropped 0 bases, with 14 bases sitting between them. CDR3 size: 15 residues. CDR3 nucleotide sequence: TGTGCCAGCGGGGGACGGCTCAGCTCTGGAAACACCATATATTTT. It codes for CASGGRLSSGNTIYF.

A remark on this clone: Its ends do not fully match the called genes, so a read error is possible. This chain joins TRBV30 and TRBJ2-3; 8 bases are a match to TRBD2. There are 10 residues in the CDR3. CDR1 is GTSNPN and CDR2 is SVGIG in the germline V gene (reference sequence). The chain's CDR3 is CGRGADTQYF. The CDR3 region has the DNA TGCGGGAGGGGGGCAGATACGCAGTATTTT.

A note on this clone: Distinct nucleotide sequences in the sample also encode this CDR3. J is TRBJ1-2 and V is TRBV19; D gene uncertain. There are 12 residues in the CDR3. The V and J ends lost 3 bases and 5 bases respectively, with 7 bases between them. CDR1 and CDR2 from the germline V gene are LNHDA and SQIVND (reference sequence). Written as DNA, the CDR3 is TGTGCCAGTAGTATTGTCGGGTATGGCTACACCTTC. Translation gives CASSIVGYGYTF.

The J gene is TRBJ1-5, the V gene TRBV7-9, with D perhaps matching TRBD1 (5 bases). The CDR3 length is 14 residues. V was pared by 2 bases and J by 7 bases, with 12 bases between. Germline CDR1 is SEHNR and CDR2 is FQNEAQ (reference sequence). The CDR3 DNA sequence: TGTGCCAGCAGCTTACAGGGAGAAGAGCAGCCCCAGCATTTT. Protein product: CASSLQGEEQPQHF.

This chain links TRBV30 with TRBJ1-1; TRBD1 might be the D (5 bases). Per the germline V gene, CDR1 is GTSNPN and CDR2 is SVGIG (reference sequence). The ends were cut back, 0 bases at V and 5 bases at J, with 22 bases in the middle. This CDR3 is 17 amino acids long. The CDR3 bases are TGTGCCTGGAGTGTACGAGGGGCGCGGGGTCTGGGGACTGAAGCTTTCTTT. Translating it yields CAWSVRGARGLGTEAFF.

In its sample, this clone was seen a few times. Other nucleotide sequences from this sample produce the same CDR3. The J gene is TRBJ2-3, the V gene TRBV9; D unresolved. This CDR3 contains 12 residues. Germline loops: CDR1 SGDLS, CDR2 YYNGEE. Trimming took off 0 bases at V and 3 bases at J, with 2 bases between the two ends. As DNA, the CDR3 is TGTGCCAGCAGCGTAGTTACAGATACGCAGTATTTT. Its translation is CASSVVTDTQYF.

As for this clone: This CDR3 is also generated by other DNA sequences in the sample. The CDR3 loop reads CASSYLGGNTEAFF. CDR3 coding DNA: TGTGCCAGCAGTTACTTGGGGGGGAACACTGAAGCTTTCTTT. The chain combines TRBV6-6 with TRBJ1-1; perhaps TRBD1 as D (5 bases). CDR1 and CDR2 (germline): MNHNY, SVGAGI (reference sequence). The CDR3 runs to 14 residues. Trimming removed 1 base at V and 1 base at J, with 7 bases between.

This sequence joins TRBV5-1 and TRBJ2-2; 7 bases line up with TRBD1. Per the germline V gene, CDR1 is SGHRS and CDR2 is YFSETQ. V was clipped by 7 bases and J by 4 bases; unmatched bases: 7. The CDR3 length is 14 residues. Here the CDR3 reads CASGTGVPTGELFF. DNA of the CDR3: TGCGCCAGCGGAACAGGGGTGCCCACCGGGGAGCTGTTTTTT. The complete variable domain, with remaining parts taken from reference TRBV5-1 and TRBJ2-2, reads KAGVTQTPRYLIKTRGQQVTLSCSPISGHRSVSWYQQTPGQGLQFLFEYFSETQRNKGNFPGRFSGRQFSNSRSEMNVSTLELGDSALYLCASGTGVPTGELFFGEGSRLTVL.

The sample holds one count of this clone. The chain links TRBV30 to TRBJ1-1; D is ambiguous. The CDR3 contains 13 residues. The germline V gene has CDR1 GTSNPN and CDR2 SVGIG (reference sequence). V gave up 1 base and J gave up 7 bases, with 13 bases separating them. DNA for the CDR3: TGTGCCTGGAGTGGAAGCAGTTACGATGAAGCTTTCTTT. Its translation is CAWSGSSYDEAFF. The full variable domain, in which reference TRBV30 and TRBJ1-1 provide the parts outside the CDR3, is SQTIHQWPATLVQPVGSPLSLECTVEGTSNPNLYWYRQAAGRGLQLLFYSVGIGQISSEVPQNLSASRPQDRQFILSSKKLLLSDSGFYLCAWSGSSYDEAFFGQGTRLTVV.

Comments on this clone: At one end, the junction sequence differs from germline, possibly due to a read error. V is TRBV18 and J is TRBJ2-7, with 8 bases fitting TRBD2. From germline, CDR1 is KGHSH and CDR2 LQKENI. The CDR3 covers 16 residues. This CDR3 is CASSPDLAGSSYEQYF. CDR3 nucleotide sequence: TGTGCCAGTTCACCAGATCTAGCGGGTAGCTCCTACGAGCAGTACTTC.

Only one count was recorded for this clone. A read error may produce the germline difference seen at one junction end. In nucleotides, the CDR3 is TGTACCAGCAGCGTAGCTGGGTACAATGAGCAGTTCTTC. Protein sequence: CTSSVAGYNEQFF. This chain joins TRBV9 and TRBJ2-1; D not resolved. There are 13 residues in the CDR3. CDR1 and CDR2 from the germline V gene are SGDLS and YYNGEE.

The chain carries TRBV19 and TRBJ1-5; TRBD1 matches at 8 bases. Germline V gives CDR1 LNHDA, CDR2 SQIVND (reference sequence). The V segment lost 5 bases and the J segment 0 bases; nucleotides outside the gene matches: 3. This CDR3 is built from 15 residues. CDR3 DNA sequence: TGTGCCAGTAGTGTTCAGGGGGCTAGCAATCAGCCCCAGCATTTT. Translation: CASSVQGASNQPQHF.

As to this clone: Because the CDR3 is missing its conserved closing phenylalanine or tryptophan, this is likely a read error. Because the CDR3's place on the DNA is in doubt, the DNA is left out and the CDR3 is given as listed by TCRdb. The V call is TRBV7-2, the J call TRBJ2-3; TRBD2 is taken as the D call from the table, unchecked against the DNA. Germline V gene lookup returns CDR1 SGHTA and CDR2 FQGNSA. The CDR3 has 14 residues if both end residues are counted. CDR3 residues: CASSPEAGGPMGFI.

The V gene is TRBV19, the J gene TRBJ2-2, with a tentative D call TRBD1 (5 bases). The germline V gene has CDR1 LNHDA and CDR2 SQIVND (reference sequence). CDR3 size: 18 residues. V lost 4 bases to trimming and J lost 2 bases, with 20 bases between them. DNA of the CDR3: TGTGCCAGTAGTAAGGGGATTTTTGGGCTTTCAAACACCGGGGAGCTGTTTTTT. This encodes CASSKGIFGLSNTGELFF.

This rearrangement joins TRBV7-6 to TRBJ1-2; D unresolved. This CDR3 has 13 amino acids. V shed 1 base and J shed 0 bases, with 3 bases lying between them. From germline, CDR1 is SGHVS and CDR2 FNYEAQ. The CDR3 nucleotides are TGTGCCAGCAGCTTAGGAACTAACTATGGCTACACCTTC. Translation gives CASSLGTNYGYTF.

This clone was picked up a small number of times. J is TRBJ1-1 and V is TRBV10-1, with D possibly matching TRBD1 (6 bases). From germline, CDR1 is WNHNN and CDR2 SYGVQD (reference sequence). V was pared by 8 bases and J by 1 base, with 14 bases between. This CDR3 is 14 amino acids long. CDR3 sequence: CASHSGHPNTEAFF. The DNA for the CDR3 is TGCGCCAGCCACTCGGGACATCCGAACACTGAAGCTTTCTTT.

The chain couples TRBV15 to TRBJ1-3; D gene ambiguous. There are 13 residues in the CDR3. Germline V gene data show CDR1 as LNHNV and CDR2 as YYDKDF (reference sequence). The V end was cut by 6 bases, the J end by 0 bases, with 6 bases between. This chain's CDR3 is CATRISSGNTIYF. The CDR3 nucleotides read TGTGCCACCAGAATTAGCTCTGGAAACACCATATATTTT. Variable domain in full (rest from reference TRBV15 and TRBJ1-3): DAMVIQNPRYQVTQFGKPVTLSCSQTLNHNVMYWYQQKSSQAPKLLFHYYDKDFNNEADTPDNFQSRRPNTSFCFLDIRSPGLGDTAMYLCATRISSGNTIYFGEGSWLTVV.

The chain joins TRBV9 to TRBJ2-5; TRBD2 matches 7 bases. CDR3 length: 17 residues. V trimming: 3 bases; J trimming: 0 bases; junction bases outside the gene matches: 11. Germline CDR1 is SGDLS and CDR2 is YYNGEE. The CDR3 coding sequence is TGTGCCAGCAGCGCTTTCGGGGGGACGACGTACCAAGAGACCCAGTACTTC. Protein sequence: CASSAFGGTTYQETQYF.

This clone was detected only a few times. The chain combines TRBV25-1 with TRBJ2-7; D remains unclear. The V end lost 3 bases, the J end lost 1 base, and 13 bases lay between the germline ends. Per the germline V gene, CDR1 is MGHDK and CDR2 is SYGVNS. The CDR3 covers 15 residues. The CDR3 DNA sequence: TGTGCCAGCAGTGATCCCCGGACGCGTTCCTACGAGCAGTACTTC. Amino acid sequence: CASSDPRTRSYEQYF.

This chain links TRBV4-1 with TRBJ2-7; TRBD2 matches 7 bases. The CDR3 runs 17 residues. V lost 0 bases, J lost 2 bases, and 10 bases stayed unmatched. Germline V lookup: CDR1 MGHRA, CDR2 YSYEKL. The CDR3 DNA sequence: TGCGCCAGCAGCCAAGATTACCCGACGGGAGGAGCCTACGAGCAGTACTTC. It translates to CASSQDYPTGGAYEQYF.